A single sample is the source of the 25 T cell receptor beta chains below, sequenced in a study of blood T cell repertoires in COVID-19. Method: immunoSEQ multiplex PCR; TCRdb's copy keeps in-frame clones and lacks some. The table records some 160,000 clones, around nine tenths of them present only once. Sequenced sample: peripheral blood. These receptors all come from a woman in her 70s with COVID-19, enrolled during active disease.

The V gene is TRBV9, the J gene TRBJ1-1; 10 bases are shared with TRBD1. The CDR3 is 14 residues long. V lost 0 bases to trimming and J lost 6 bases; unmatched junction nucleotides: 2. Germline V gene sequence: CDR1 SGDLS, CDR2 YYNGEE. The DNA of the CDR3 is TGTGCCAGCAGCGTAGCGGGGACAGGGGCTGAAGCTTTCTTT. Translating it yields CASSVAGTGAEAFF.

V gene TRBV14 combines with J gene TRBJ1-2, with 7 bases that match TRBD1. CDR1 and CDR2 (germline): SGHDN, FVKESK. Germline trimming cut 4 bases from V and 4 bases from J; bases unmatched to any gene: 9. The CDR3 runs to 15 residues. The CDR3, as DNA: TGTGCCAGCAGCCGGGAAGGGGGCATTCTCTATGGCTACACCTTC. Amino acids: CASSREGGILYGYTF.

V and J are TRBV5-1 and TRBJ1-6; D not resolved. Germline CDR1 reads SGHRS; CDR2 reads YFSETQ. This CDR3 has 17 residues. V shed 0 bases and J shed 7 bases, with 17 bases lying between them. The CDR3 region has the DNA TGCGCCAGCAGCTTGGGCGGGGATCACTTCTTAAATTCACCCCTCCACTTT. Its protein is CASSLGGDHFLNSPLHF.

The chain couples TRBV19 to TRBJ1-2, with D unclear. CDR1 and CDR2 (germline): LNHDA, SQIVND (reference sequence). CDR3 length: 16 residues. V lost 0 bases, J lost 0 bases, and 11 bases lay in between. The CDR3 spells CASSIEGGYSNYGYTF. The CDR3 DNA sequence: TGTGCCAGTAGTATAGAGGGAGGATACTCTAACTATGGCTACACCTTC.

This chain connects TRBV3-1 (or the pseudogene TRBV3-2) to TRBJ1-6; no clear D gene. This CDR3 has 13 amino acids. Germline CDR1 and CDR2: LGHDT and YNNKEL (reference sequence). Between the trimmed V and J ends, which lost 4 bases and 7 bases, there was a span of 8 bases. Here the CDR3 reads CASSPIQNSPLHF. DNA for the CDR3: TGTGCCAGCAGCCCCATACAGAATTCACCCCTCCACTTT.

This clone was counted a few times. The genes are TRBV3-1 (or the pseudogene TRBV3-2) and TRBJ1-2, with TRBD1 as a possible D gene (5 bases). This CDR3 spans 15 amino acids. The ends were cut back, 1 base at V and 5 bases at J, with 14 bases in the middle. The germline gives CDR1 LGHDT, CDR2 YNNKEL (reference sequence). The DNA for the CDR3 is TGTGCCAGCAGCCAAGGCCTGCCGGGGGGATATGGCTACACCTTC. Its translation is CASSQGLPGGYGYTF.

The genes are TRBV28 and TRBJ1-5, with D hard to call. Germline V gene sequence: CDR1 MDHEN, CDR2 SYDVKM. The CDR3 runs to 17 residues. V was pared by 4 bases and J by 3 bases, with 19 bases between. The CDR3 DNA sequence: TGTGCCAGCAGTTCAGCGTCGGCGGGAGGGAACAATCAGCCCCAGCATTTT. Protein sequence: CASSSASAGGNNQPQHF.

This sequence joins TRBV28 and TRBJ2-7; TRBD1 matches at 9 bases. The CDR3 consists of 15 residues. V shed 5 bases, J shed 2 bases, and the junction held 7 bases outside the gene matches. The germline gives CDR1 MDHEN, CDR2 SYDVKM. The CDR3 loop reads CASSRSGTGPYEQYF. The CDR3 DNA sequence: TGTGCCAGCAGTCGGTCCGGGACAGGGCCCTACGAGCAGTACTTC.

This clone was seen a few times. The V gene is TRBV7-2, the J gene TRBJ1-1; 7 bases line up with TRBD1. Germline CDR1 is SGHTA and CDR2 is FQGNSA. The V gene end was trimmed by 5 bases and the J gene end by 4 bases; junction bases not matched to a gene: 10. The CDR3 spans 15 residues. CDR3 residues: CASSLSTGTVTEAFF. CDR3 DNA: TGTGCCAGCAGCCTCTCAACCGGGACAGTCACTGAAGCTTTCTTT.

V gene TRBV7-3 combines with J gene TRBJ2-3; 8 positions match TRBD1. Germline V lookup: CDR1 SGHTA, CDR2 FQGTGA. The CDR3 extends over 18 amino acids. The V segment lost 1 base and the J segment 2 bases; nucleotides outside the gene matches: 11. The CDR3 sequence is CASSLRGLTGDTTDTQYF. CDR3 bases: TGTGCCAGCAGCTTAAGAGGGCTGACAGGGGATACCACAGATACGCAGTATTTT.

Only one count was recorded for this clone. The chain carries TRBV19 and TRBJ2-2; TRBD1 matches 10 bases. The germline V gene has CDR1 LNHDA and CDR2 SQIVND (reference sequence). CDR3 size: 16 residues. Trimming removed 0 bases from V and 6 bases from J; junction bases left unmatched: 4. The CDR3 is CASSIDGTGVSGELFF. The CDR3 DNA reads as TGTGCCAGTAGTATAGATGGGACAGGGGTCTCCGGGGAGCTGTTTTTT.

The rearrangement joins TRBV5-6 to TRBJ1-3; D unresolved. CDR3 length: 16 amino acids. V lost 4 bases, J lost 0 bases, and 14 bases lay in between. Germline V lookup: CDR1 SGHDT, CDR2 YYEEEE. The CDR3 spells CASSLLGEHSGNTIYF. In DNA, the CDR3 is TGTGCCAGCAGCCTTCTCGGGGAACACTCTGGAAACACCATATATTTT.

V and J are TRBV30 and TRBJ1-5, with TRBD1 matching over 9 bases. The CDR3 has 16 residues. Per the germline V gene, CDR1 is GTSNPN and CDR2 is SVGIG (reference sequence). J lost 2 bases, V lost 3 bases, and 8 bases had no gene match. CDR3 amino acids: CAWRPTGGKGNQPQHF. CDR3 nucleotide sequence: TGTGCCTGGAGGCCGACAGGGGGGAAGGGCAATCAGCCCCAGCATTTT.

The chain uses TRBV18 and TRBJ1-1, with D uncertain. Germline V CDR1 and CDR2: KGHSH, LQKENI. The CDR3 extends over 16 amino acids. V was cut by 0 bases and J by 4 bases, with 15 bases left in between. CDR3 nucleotide sequence: TGTGCCAGCTCACCACCGAGCGACGGCGGGGTCACTGAAGCTTTCTTT. It yields the protein CASSPPSDGGVTEAFF.

J is TRBJ1-2 and V is TRBV10-3; no clear D. The CDR3 has 12 amino acids. V lost 4 bases to trimming and J lost 0 bases, with 3 bases between them. The germline gives CDR1 ENHRY, CDR2 SYGVKD. DNA of the CDR3: TGTGCCATCAGTGCCACTAACTATGGCTACACCTTC. It yields the protein CAISATNYGYTF.

This rearrangement joins TRBV5-1 to TRBJ1-3, with D unresolved. The CDR3 consists of 13 residues. Trimming stripped 2 bases from V and 3 bases from J, with 6 bases between. Germline CDR1 and CDR2: SGHRS and YFSETQ. The CDR3: CASSFRLGNTIYF. The CDR3 DNA reads as TGCGCCAGCAGCTTTCGTCTTGGAAACACCATATATTTT.

The chain has TRBV14 and TRBJ1-2; possibly TRBD1 for D (5 bases). Trimming stripped 4 bases from V and 4 bases from J, with 16 bases between. The CDR3 has 15 amino acids. Germline V gene lookup returns CDR1 SGHDN and CDR2 FVKESK. The CDR3 DNA is TGTGCCAGCAGCCCAGACTGGATAAGGGGCTATGGCTACACCTTC. Translated: CASSPDWIRGYGYTF.

This chain connects TRBV27 to TRBJ1-1; D gene unclear. Germline CDR1 is MNHEY and CDR2 is SMNVEV (reference sequence). The CDR3 runs to 15 residues. Trimming stripped 8 bases from V and 1 base from J, with 17 bases between. The CDR3 region is CASHTLQKSNTEAFF. The CDR3 DNA is TGTGCCAGCCATACTCTACAGAAGTCGAACACTGAAGCTTTCTTT.

The rearrangement joins TRBV7-8 to TRBJ1-5; possibly TRBD1 for D (6 bases). Germline values: CDR1 SGHVS, CDR2 FQNEAQ. The ends were cut back, 3 bases at V and 6 bases at J, with 12 bases in the middle. The CDR3 consists of 14 residues. CDR3 DNA: TGTGCCAGCAGCTTTGCAGGGGCCGGTCAGCCCCAGCATTTT. Translating gives CASSFAGAGQPQHF.

The chain joins TRBV28 to TRBJ1-1; possible D gene TRBD1, 5 bases. The CDR3 runs to 12 residues. V lost 11 bases and J lost 3, with 13 bases in between. Germline V CDR1 and CDR2: MDHEN, SYDVKM. The CDR3 loop reads CASQGQHTEAFF. The CDR3 nucleotides are TGTGCCTCTCAGGGCCAGCACACTGAAGCTTTCTTT.

The chain has TRBV6-1 and TRBJ1-3, with 9 nucleotides matching TRBD1. This CDR3 is built from 18 residues. The germline V gene has CDR1 MNHNS and CDR2 SASEGT. The V gene end was trimmed by 0 bases and the J gene end by 3 bases; junction bases not matched to a gene: 9. CDR3 residues: CASSEANYGTGFGNTIYF. The CDR3 DNA follows: TGTGCCAGCAGTGAAGCGAATTACGGGACAGGGTTTGGAAACACCATATATTTT.

V gene TRBV7-9 combines with J gene TRBJ1-2; D not resolved. V was trimmed by 1 base and J by 4 bases, leaving 16 bases between them. The CDR3 covers 16 residues. In germline, CDR1 is SEHNR, CDR2 FQNEAQ (reference sequence). The CDR3: CASSLVSWEIGYGYTF. CDR3 bases: TGTGCCAGCAGCTTAGTGAGTTGGGAGATCGGCTATGGCTACACCTTC.

The V and J genes are TRBV3-1 (or the pseudogene TRBV3-2) and TRBJ2-3; a weak D match, TRBD2 (5 bases). Germline V gene lookup returns CDR1 LGHDT and CDR2 YNNKEL (reference sequence). Trimming took off 6 bases at V and 3 bases at J, with 10 bases between the two ends. The CDR3 covers 13 residues. The CDR3 protein is CASRTRGTDTQYF. The DNA of the CDR3 is TGTGCCAGCAGGACCCGGGGTACAGATACGCAGTATTTT.

The chain combines TRBV11-2 with TRBJ2-1, with 7 bases matching TRBD1. Germline CDR1 is SGHAT and CDR2 is FQNNGV. This CDR3 region has 15 residues. V was pared by 5 bases and J by 0 bases, with 4 bases of the junction left unmatched. The CDR3, as DNA: TGTGCCAGCAGCCCAGGGGGTAGCTCCTACAATGAGCAGTTCTTC. Residues: CASSPGGSSYNEQFF.

This chain connects TRBV20-1 to TRBJ1-4, with D unclear. With 3 bases removed from V and 5 bases from J, the gap between germline ends came to 10 bases. Germline lookup yields CDR1 DFQATT and CDR2 SNEGSKA (reference sequence). The CDR3 spans 13 residues. CDR3 nucleotide sequence: TGCAGTGCTAGTCGGGGTATAAATGAAAAACTGTTTTTT. As protein: CSASRGINEKLFF.